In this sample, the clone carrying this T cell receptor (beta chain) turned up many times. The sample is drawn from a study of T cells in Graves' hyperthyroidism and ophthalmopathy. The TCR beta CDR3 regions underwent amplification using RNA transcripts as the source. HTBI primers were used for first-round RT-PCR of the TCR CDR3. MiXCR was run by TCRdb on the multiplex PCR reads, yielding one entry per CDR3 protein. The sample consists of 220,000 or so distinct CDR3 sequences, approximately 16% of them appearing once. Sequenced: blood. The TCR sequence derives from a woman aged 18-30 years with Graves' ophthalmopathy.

Written as DNA, the CDR3 is TGTGCCAGCAGTTCTCCGGGACTAGCGGGGGAGTCAGATACGCAGTATTTT. As protein: CASSSPGLAGESDTQYF. The genes are TRBV6-2 or TRBV6-3 and TRBJ2-3; the match to TRBD2 covers 14 bases. V shed 4 bases and J 4 bases; nucleotides not matched to a gene: 7. From germline, CDR1 is MNHEY and CDR2 SVGEGT. The CDR3 consists of 17 residues.